The 13 T cell receptor beta chains below were found in one sample sequenced in a study of blood T cell repertoires in COVID-19. Using immunoSEQ multiplex PCR, the repertoire was profiled, and TCRdb retains in-frame clones only, with some absent. Seen here are 200,000 to 250,000 clones, about 79% observed once, and the top ten hold 3% to 4%. Sequencing was carried out using PBMCs or T cells enriched from blood (not recorded which). The source is a woman aged 55-75 years who had recovered from COVID-19.

The chain uses TRBV5-1 and TRBJ1-4, with TRBD1 identical over 9 bases. The V and J ends lost 3 bases and 8 bases, in that order; junction bases with no gene match: 5. Germline lookup yields CDR1 SGHRS and CDR2 YFSETQ. CDR3 length equals 14 residues. The CDR3 reads CASSSQGAGEKLFF. CDR3 DNA: TGCGCCAGCAGCTCACAGGGGGCTGGGGAAAAACTGTTTTTT. The full variable domain, with the rest looked up from reference TRBV5-1 and TRBJ1-4, is KAGVTQTPRYLIKTRGQQVTLSCSPISGHRSVSWYQQTPGQGLQFLFEYFSETQRNKGNFPGRFSGRQFSNSRSEMNVSTLELGDSALYLCASSSQGAGEKLFFGSGTQLSVL.

This chain uses TRBV27 with TRBJ1-5; TRBD1 agrees at 7 bases. V trimming: 3 bases; J trimming: 7 bases; junction bases outside the gene matches: 3. The germline CDR1 and CDR2 sequences are MNHEY and SMNVEV (reference sequence). This CDR3 has 13 amino acids. The CDR3 sequence: CASSLTGFQPQHF. DNA for the CDR3: TGTGCCAGCAGTTTGACAGGGTTCCAGCCCCAGCATTTT.

The rearrangement uses TRBV19 and TRBJ1-3; 7 bases fit TRBD1. Germline V gene sequence: CDR1 LNHDA, CDR2 SQIVND (reference sequence). This CDR3 spans 14 amino acids. J was trimmed by 1 base and V by 4 bases; bases with no gene match: 1. The CDR3 reads CASSRGQSGNTIYF. DNA of the CDR3: TGTGCCAGTAGTAGGGGACAGTCTGGAAACACCATATATTTT.

The chain joins TRBV7-2 to TRBJ1-3; 9 bases match TRBD1. The CDR3 is 15 amino acids. CDR1 and CDR2 from the germline V gene are SGHTA and FQGNSA. V shed 3 bases, J shed 2 bases, and the junction held 2 bases outside the gene matches. The CDR3 nucleotides read TGTGCCAGCAGCTTTGGGACAGGGACTGGAAACACCATATATTTT. Translating gives CASSFGTGTGNTIYF. The whole variable domain, remainder taken from reference TRBV7-2 and TRBJ1-3, is GAGVSQSPSNKVTEKGKDVELRCDPISGHTALYWYRQSLGQGLEFLIYFQGNSAPDKSGLPSDRFSAERTGGSVSTLTIQRTQQEDSAVYLCASSFGTGTGNTIYFGEGSWLTVV.

The V call is TRBV10-3, the J call TRBJ2-3, with 7 bases matching TRBD2. J lost 3 bases, V lost 5 bases, and 5 bases had no gene match. This CDR3 has 14 amino acids. Germline CDR1 is ENHRY and CDR2 is SYGVKD. The CDR3, as DNA: TGTGCCATCAGTTTGGGGGGGGGAACAGATACGCAGTATTTT. Translating gives CAISLGGGTDTQYF.

The chain has TRBV24-1 and TRBJ1-4; TRBD1 matches at 7 bases. The CDR3 loop spans 15 amino acids. After removal of 10 bases from V and 1 base from J, the junction contained 8 bases not matched to a gene. CDR1 and CDR2 from the germline V gene are KGHDR and SFDVKD. In nucleotides, the CDR3 is TGTGCCACGGAACAGGGGTTGGGAACTAATGAAAAACTGTTTTTT. Protein: CATEQGLGTNEKLFF.

This rearrangement joins TRBV6-1 to TRBJ2-3; TRBD2 might be the D (7 bases). The V gene lost 2 bases and the J gene lost 4 bases, with 10 bases spanning the gap. The CDR3 covers 14 residues. CDR1 and CDR2 from the germline V gene are MNHNS and SASEGT. The DNA for the CDR3 is TGTGCCAGCAGTGAAAGGGGGGGCCCAGATACGCAGTATTTT. Its translation: CASSERGGPDTQYF.

This chain uses TRBV4-3 with TRBJ1-2; 11 bases agree with TRBD1. In germline, CDR1 is LGHNA, CDR2 YSLEER. J was trimmed by 3 bases and V by 2 bases; bases with no gene match: 5. This CDR3 has 16 amino acids. The CDR3 sequence: CASSQRTGGLDYGYTF. The CDR3 region has the DNA TGCGCCAGCAGCCAAAGGACAGGGGGCCTTGACTATGGCTACACCTTC.

The rearrangement uses TRBV7-9 and TRBJ2-7; TRBD1 agrees at 9 bases. Per the germline V gene, CDR1 is SEHNR and CDR2 is FQNEAQ (reference sequence). The V segment lost 5 bases and the J segment 2 bases; nucleotides outside the gene matches: 13. The CDR3 consists of 17 residues. The CDR3 nucleotides are TGTGCCAGCAGCCCCCCCCTACCGGGACAGGGTACCTACGAGCAGTACTTC. It encodes CASSPPLPGQGTYEQYF.

This sequence joins TRBV6-2 or TRBV6-3 and TRBJ2-4; weak D call: TRBD1 (6 bases). The germline V gene has CDR1 MNHEY and CDR2 SVGEGT. This CDR3 spans 16 amino acids. V lost 2 bases and J lost 1, with 12 bases in between. The CDR3 sequence: CASSYQGRGAKNIQYF. CDR3 bases: TGTGCCAGCAGTTACCAGGGGAGAGGCGCCAAAAACATTCAGTACTTC.

This clone came up once. The V gene is TRBV7-2, the J gene TRBJ2-7; the D gene is possibly TRBD2 (7 bases). CDR3 length: 15 amino acids. Germline V gene data show CDR1 as SGHTA and CDR2 as FQGNSA. Trimming stripped 5 bases from V and 1 base from J, with 15 bases between. CDR3 loop: CASSPRGGGSYEQYF. The CDR3 nucleotides are TGTGCCAGCAGCCCACGAGGGGGGGGATCCTACGAGCAGTACTTC.

The chain links TRBV11-3 to TRBJ2-1, with D possibly being TRBD1 (5 bases). V shed 5 bases and J shed 6 bases, with 14 bases lying between them. The germline V gene encodes CDR1 SGHNT and CDR2 YENEEA. The CDR3 contains 14 residues. The CDR3 region has the DNA TGTGCCAGCAGCCTCTCAGCCCAGGGCAATGAGCAGTTCTTC. It is translated as CASSLSAQGNEQFF.

V and J are TRBV19 and TRBJ1-5; D uncertain. CDR3 length: 15 residues. Germline assignment: CDR1 LNHDA and CDR2 SQIVND (reference sequence). V shed 6 bases and J shed 3 bases, with 15 bases lying between them. The CDR3 bases are TGTGCCAGTAGATCAGACTTAACACCCAATCAGCCCCAGCATTTT. Translating it yields CASRSDLTPNQPQHF.